The 10 T cell receptor beta chains below come from one sample, sequenced in a study of Graves' ophthalmopathy and Graves' hyperthyroidism. Beta-chain TCR CDR3 regions were amplified from RNA transcripts. An initial RT-PCR round employing HTBI primers preceded a second-round multiplex PCR. MiXCR, run by TCRdb on the multiplex PCR reads, gives a single entry per CDR3 protein. The table records hundreds of thousands of distinct CDR3 sequences, 20% to 25% of them present only once. The sample taken for sequencing was peripheral blood. Every receptor here comes from a woman between 45 and 60 years old with Graves' ophthalmopathy.

The sample holds a few counts of this clonotype. V and J are TRBV7-8 and TRBJ1-2; TRBD1 agrees at 10 bases. Looked up from germline, CDR1 is SGHVS and CDR2 is FQNEAQ. V lost 2 bases, J lost 8 bases, and 11 bases stayed unmatched. The CDR3 loop spans 16 amino acids. The chain's CDR3 is CASSLWERGTGEGYTF. In DNA form, the CDR3 reads TGTGCCAGCAGCTTATGGGAGAGAGGGACAGGGGAAGGCTACACCTTC.

This clonotype was picked up a small number of times. The CDR3 reads CASSPRTGGFRNQPQHF. CDR3 nucleotides: TGTGCCAGTAGTCCTCGGACAGGGGGCTTTCGCAATCAGCCCCAGCATTTT. The chain is built from TRBV19 and TRBJ1-5; 11 bases agree with TRBD1. CDR3 length equals 17 residues. The junction had 8 bases not matched to a gene; V was cut back by 5 bases and J by 2 bases. Germline V gene lookup returns CDR1 LNHDA and CDR2 SQIVND (reference sequence).

This clonotype appeared many times. The chain links TRBV7-2 to TRBJ2-6; TRBD2 is a possible D gene (7 bases). The CDR3 is made up of 15 amino acids. Germline V gene sequence: CDR1 SGHTA, CDR2 FQGNSA. The V end was cut by 3 bases, the J end by 4 bases, with 10 bases between. CDR3 in amino acids: CASSLGGPGANVLTF. CDR3 DNA sequence: TGTGCCAGCAGCTTGGGGGGGCCCGGGGCCAACGTCCTGACTTTC.

This clonotype was recorded at least ten times. This sequence joins TRBV12-3 or TRBV12-4 and TRBJ2-5; possible D gene TRBD2, 6 bases. Trimming removed 7 bases from V and 1 base from J, with 13 bases in between. CDR3 length: 14 amino acids. CDR3 sequence (DNA): TGTGCCAGCACCAACCTGGGAGGCCAAGAGACCCAGTACTTC. Translation gives CASTNLGGQETQYF.

At least ten counts were recorded for this clonotype. The chain is built from TRBV10-3 and TRBJ2-5; D gene uncertain. CDR3 length: 13 amino acids. Germline assignment: CDR1 ENHRY and CDR2 SYGVKD. V was pared by 3 bases and J by 1 base, with 6 bases between. The CDR3 sequence is CAISEVSQETQYF. CDR3 DNA: TGTGCCATCAGTGAAGTCAGCCAAGAGACCCAGTACTTC.

This clonotype came up many times. The J gene is TRBJ2-7, the V gene TRBV29-1; 8 nucleotides agree with TRBD1. Trimming removed 6 bases from V and 8 bases from J; junction bases left unmatched: 12. Germline-derived CDR1 and CDR2 are SQVTM and ANQGSEA. CDR3 length: 13 residues. The CDR3 loop reads CSVMDRVYAQQYF. Written as DNA, the CDR3 is TGCAGCGTCATGGACAGGGTTTACGCTCAGCAGTACTTC.

This clonotype occurred a few times. This chain connects TRBV7-9 to TRBJ2-7; 8 bases fit TRBD2. Germline CDR1 is SEHNR and CDR2 is FQNEAQ (reference sequence). The CDR3 has 11 residues. Here the CDR3 DNA reads TGTGTAATAGCGGGGTCTGGTGAGCAGTACTTC. The encoded protein is CVIAGSGEQYF. Supplemented by reference TRBV7-9 and TRBJ2-7, the full variable domain reads DTGVSQNPRHKITKRGQNVTFRCDPISEHNRLYWYRQTLGQGPEFLTYFQNEAQLEKSRLLSDRFSAERPKGSFSTLEIQRTEQGDSAMYLCVIAGSGEQYFGPGTRLTVT.

The CDR3 coding sequence is TGTGCCAGCAGTTTCGAGGGGTATTATGGTCAGCCCCAGCATTTT. Translating gives CASSFEGYYGQPQHF. This chain connects TRBV12-3 or TRBV12-4 to TRBJ1-5, with D tentatively TRBD1 (5 bases). The CDR3 sequence is 15 residues long. V was cut by 3 bases and J by 6 bases, with 15 bases left in between.

This clonotype was detected a few times. The chain carries TRBV24-1 and TRBJ2-2, with TRBD1 identical over 10 bases. Trimming cost V 4 bases and J 5 bases; bases outside gene matches: 6. This CDR3 contains 16 residues. The germline V gene has CDR1 KGHDR and CDR2 SFDVKD. The CDR3 bases are TGTGCCACCAGTGACTCCGGGACAGGGGTTACCGGGGAGCTGTTTTTT. It encodes CATSDSGTGVTGELFF.

This chain joins TRBV12-3 or TRBV12-4 and TRBJ2-2, with TRBD2 matching over 7 bases. This CDR3 has 16 residues. V shed 5 bases, J shed 5 bases, and the junction held 11 bases outside the gene matches. The CDR3 DNA reads TGTGCCAGCAGTCCGCGGGAGTGGTATTTGACCGGGGAGCTGTTTTTT. Translating it yields CASSPREWYLTGELFF.